This T cell receptor (beta chain) derives from a study of CD8 T cells in ankylosing spondylitis. The CDR3 spans 12 residues. In germline, CDR1 is MNHEY, CDR2 SVGAGI. V gave up 6 bases and J gave up 6 bases, with 9 bases separating them. This clonotype was counted many times. Its antigen is not known. Study results and limitations: Ankylosing spondylitis blood appeared to carry a characteristic TCR beta motif of seven to nine highly homologous variants. Significant enrichment of disease-linked clones was reportedly seen in matched ankylosing spondylitis synovial fluid.

A single record per CDR3 protein comes from TCRdb applying MiXCR to the 5' RACE reads. The profile shows 150,000 to 200,000 distinct CDR3 sequences, around 20% of them singletons. The TCR sequence derives from a male donor with ankylosing spondylitis or in good health (not recorded which). The sample was blood, either unsorted or a sorted T cell fraction (not recorded which). This chain links TRBV6-5 with TRBJ1-5; D might be TRBD1 (5 bases). In DNA form, the CDR3 reads TGTGCCAGCAGACGCGGGGGTCAGCCCCAGCATTTT. It translates to CASRRGGQPQHF.